This entry lists 20 T cell receptor beta chains sequenced from one sample in a study of cytomegalovirus exposure and HLA in healthy donors. The method was immunoSEQ multiplex PCR; TCRdb's version includes in-frame clones alone and lacks a portion of them. The table records around 150,000 clones, around 89% of them present only once. Sequencing used PBMCs. All receptors come from a man in his late teens or twenties in good health and CMV-seronegative.

V is TRBV5-6 and J is TRBJ1-1; D ambiguous. Germline CDR1 reads SGHDT; CDR2 reads YYEEEE. This CDR3 contains 13 residues. Trimming removed 4 bases from V and 1 base from J, with 8 bases in between. CDR3 in amino acids: CASSQTRNTEAFF. CDR3 nucleotide sequence: TGTGCCAGCAGCCAAACACGGAACACTGAAGCTTTCTTT.

The V call is TRBV28, the J call TRBJ1-5; TRBD1 matches 8 bases. Germline V gives CDR1 MDHEN, CDR2 SYDVKM. The CDR3 loop spans 16 amino acids. Trimming cost V 3 bases and J 0 bases; bases outside gene matches: 4. The CDR3 sequence is CASSFRDRPSNQPQHF. The CDR3 region has the DNA TGTGCCAGCAGTTTCCGGGACAGGCCTAGCAATCAGCCCCAGCATTTT. Looking up the rest from reference TRBV28 and TRBJ1-5 gives the full variable domain: DVKVTQSSRYLVKRTGEKVFLECVQDMDHENMFWYRQDPGLGLRLIYFSYDVKMKEKGDIPEGYSVSREKKERFSLILESASTNQTSMYLCASSFRDRPSNQPQHFGDGTRLSIL.

The CDR3 region is CASSPSDGNRLDGYTF. The DNA for the CDR3 is TGCGCCAGCAGCCCGTCGGACGGCAACAGGTTGGATGGCTACACCTTC. V usage is TRBV4-1 and J usage is TRBJ1-2; D possibly corresponds to TRBD1 (5 bases). Looked up from germline, CDR1 is MGHRA and CDR2 is YSYEKL. This CDR3 is built from 16 residues. The V gene lost 4 bases and the J gene lost 6 bases, with 21 bases spanning the gap.

With respect to this clone: Distinct nucleotide sequences in the sample also encode this CDR3. This chain uses TRBV28 with TRBJ1-2, with 7 nucleotides matching TRBD1. Germline assignment: CDR1 MDHEN and CDR2 SYDVKM. V lost 6 bases to trimming and J lost 0 bases; unmatched junction nucleotides: 4. This CDR3 contains 14 residues. CDR3 bases: TGTGCCAGCAGCCCTACAGGGGCTAACTATGGCTACACCTTC. It encodes CASSPTGANYGYTF.

This chain uses TRBV9 with TRBJ1-1, with D unclear. Between the trimmed V and J ends, which lost 3 bases and 1 base, there was a span of 13 bases. Germline V CDR1 and CDR2: SGDLS, YYNGEE. The CDR3 is 15 amino acids. The CDR3, as DNA: TGTGCCAGCAGCGACCGGGAGGGCTGGAACACTGAAGCTTTCTTT. Translated: CASSDREGWNTEAFF. The full variable domain, rest sourced from reference TRBV9 and TRBJ1-1, is DSGVTQTPKHLITATGQRVTLRCSPRSGDLSVYWYQQSLDQGLQFLIQYYNGEERAKGNILERFSAQQFPDLHSELNLSSLELGDSALYFCASSDREGWNTEAFFGQGTRLTVV.

The genes are TRBV5-1 and TRBJ2-7; TRBD2 is a possible D gene (6 bases). The CDR3 runs 15 residues. Per the germline V gene, CDR1 is SGHRS and CDR2 is YFSETQ. V lost 0 bases, J lost 0 bases, and 10 bases lay in between. CDR3 amino acids: CASSLDGGSSYEQYF. The CDR3 DNA is TGCGCCAGCAGCTTGGATGGGGGGAGCTCCTACGAGCAGTACTTC.

In DNA, the CDR3 is TGTGCCAGCAGCAGAGGACAGGGTGACATTCAGTACTTC. Encoded protein: CASSRGQGDIQYF. The chain combines TRBV11-2 with TRBJ2-4, with 8 nucleotides matching TRBD1. CDR1 is SGHAT and CDR2 is FQNNGV in the germline V gene. The length of the CDR3 is 13 residues. The V segment lost 5 bases and the J segment 8 bases; nucleotides outside the gene matches: 5.

A remark on this clone: Germline is not matched at one junction end, which may reflect a read error. This sequence joins TRBV7-7 and TRBJ2-5, with a possible D match to TRBD1 (6 bases). From germline, CDR1 is SSHAT and CDR2 FNYEAQ (reference sequence). The CDR3 totals 16 residues. The chain's CDR3 is CASSPYFTGPQETQYF. CDR3 bases: TGTGCTAGCAGCCCCTACTTCACAGGGCCCCAAGAGACCCAGTACTTC.

V gene TRBV19 combines with J gene TRBJ1-2; the match to TRBD1 covers 7 bases. Germline V gene data show CDR1 as LNHDA and CDR2 as SQIVND (reference sequence). Germline trimming cut 4 bases from V and 2 bases from J; bases unmatched to any gene: 4. There are 14 residues in the CDR3. The CDR3 is CASSTPGQNYGYTF. The CDR3, as DNA: TGTGCCAGTAGTACCCCGGGACAGAACTATGGCTACACCTTC.

The V call is TRBV29-1, the J call TRBJ2-5; D gene ambiguous. Trimming pared 6 bases from V and 1 base from J, leaving 9 bases between. Germline assignment: CDR1 SQVTM and CDR2 ANQGSEA. The CDR3 has 12 residues. Written as DNA, the CDR3 is TGCAGCGTAGCCATGGTCCAAGAGACCCAGTACTTC. Its protein product is CSVAMVQETQYF.

The chain carries TRBV28 and TRBJ1-2, with 8 nucleotides matching TRBD1. Looked up from germline, CDR1 is MDHEN and CDR2 is SYDVKM. This CDR3 is 18 amino acids long. V dropped 3 bases and J dropped 3; count of bases not matched to a gene: 15. The CDR3 DNA is TGTGCCAGCAGTTTCCCCTCCTTGGGGACAGGTGATTACTATGGCTACACCTTC. Protein product: CASSFPSLGTGDYYGYTF.

The V call is TRBV18, the J call TRBJ2-1, with TRBD2 matching over 8 bases. With 0 bases clipped from V and 2 bases from J, the junction kept 15 bases outside the gene matches. The CDR3 extends over 20 amino acids. Germline CDR1 reads KGHSH; CDR2 reads LQKENI. This chain's CDR3 is CASSPPSLAGRSGAYNEQFF. The CDR3 nucleotides read TGTGCCAGCTCACCACCTTCCTTAGCGGGAAGGTCGGGGGCCTACAATGAGCAGTTCTTC.

This clone was recorded only once. The CDR3 bases are TGCAGCGTTAAGTACACTGGAAACACCATATATTTT. It yields the protein CSVKYTGNTIYF. This rearrangement joins TRBV29-1 to TRBJ1-3; D gene unclear. The length of the CDR3 is 12 residues. Trimming removed 5 bases at V and 2 bases at J, with 7 bases between. Germline V gene lookup returns CDR1 SQVTM and CDR2 ANQGSEA.

V usage is TRBV4-3 and J usage is TRBJ2-3; tentatively, D is TRBD1 (6 bases). The germline V and J ends were trimmed by 0 bases and 1 base, with 14 bases remaining between them. The CDR3 has 17 amino acids. The germline V gene encodes CDR1 LGHNA and CDR2 YSLEER. This CDR3 reads CASSQDPQGRGTDTQYF. DNA for the CDR3: TGCGCCAGCAGCCAAGACCCCCAGGGGCGGGGCACAGATACGCAGTATTTT.

The rearrangement joins TRBV28 to TRBJ1-2, with unresolved D. This CDR3 region has 13 residues. CDR1 is MDHEN, CDR2 SYDVKM, per germline. V lost 4 bases to trimming and J lost 7 bases, with 13 bases between them. CDR3 loop: CASSSGRESGYTF. The CDR3 region has the DNA TGTGCCAGCAGTTCTGGGCGGGAGTCTGGCTACACCTTC.

The J gene is TRBJ1-1, the V gene TRBV5-6, with no clear D. This CDR3 comprises 12 residues. V was shortened by 4 bases and J by 1 base, with 5 bases between the two germline ends. Germline V gene sequence: CDR1 SGHDT, CDR2 YYEEEE. CDR3 nucleotide sequence: TGTGCCAGCAGCCCGGGGAACACTGAAGCTTTCTTT. It yields the protein CASSPGNTEAFF.

The CDR3 protein is CASSQDDGTSGGPGTGELFF. The DNA of the CDR3 is TGCGCCAGCAGCCAAGACGACGGGACTAGCGGGGGGCCAGGGACCGGGGAGCTGTTTTTT. The chain recombines TRBV4-1 with TRBJ2-2; TRBD2 matches at 15 bases. The CDR3 is 20 residues long. After removal of 0 bases from V and 5 bases from J, the junction contained 10 bases not matched to a gene. Germline assignment: CDR1 MGHRA and CDR2 YSYEKL.

This sequence joins TRBV28 and TRBJ1-5; weak D call: TRBD1 (6 bases). V was pared by 3 bases and J by 4 bases, with 16 bases between. Germline assignment: CDR1 MDHEN and CDR2 SYDVKM. The CDR3 sequence is 16 residues long. CDR3 sequence: CASSFRQGQSNQPQHF. The DNA of the CDR3 is TGTGCCAGCAGTTTCCGGCAGGGGCAATCGAATCAGCCCCAGCATTTT.

CDR3 DNA sequence: TGTGCCAGCAGGCCCCGGACTCCCTATAATCAGCCCCAGCATTTT. It is translated as CASRPRTPYNQPQHF. V gene TRBV6-5 combines with J gene TRBJ1-5, with D uncertain. Per germline, CDR1 MNHEY and CDR2 SVGAGI. There are 15 residues in the CDR3. Trimming shortened V by 6 bases and J by 4 bases, and 16 bases separated the two germline ends.

V gene TRBV6-4 combines with J gene TRBJ2-1; 7 bases fit TRBD2. The CDR3 loop spans 13 amino acids. J gave up 6 bases and V 7 bases, and 6 bases lay outside the gene matches. CDR1 and CDR2 (germline): MRHNA, SNTAGT. The CDR3 spells CASMASGGNEQFF. In DNA form, the CDR3 reads TGTGCCAGCATGGCTAGCGGAGGCAATGAGCAGTTCTTC.